This passage covers 6 T cell receptor beta chains from one sample sequenced in a study of blood T cell repertoires in COVID-19. TCRdb keeps only in-frame clones here, not all; method: immunoSEQ multiplex PCR. The top ten hold 5.5% to 6.5% of the sample, which has 30,000 to 40,000 clones, approximately 83% seen once. Sequencing was performed on peripheral blood. The receptors shown here come from a woman of 80 years or more with active or convalescent COVID-19.

The chain couples TRBV4-2 to TRBJ2-3; 13 nucleotides agree with TRBD2. Per the germline V gene, CDR1 is LGHNA and CDR2 is YNFKEQ. This CDR3 is 18 amino acids long. With 3 bases clipped from V and 5 bases from J, the junction kept 11 bases outside the gene matches. The CDR3: CASSQGTSGRAPGDTQYF. Here the CDR3 DNA reads TGTGCCAGCAGCCAGGGCACTAGCGGGAGGGCCCCCGGAGATACGCAGTATTTT.

The gene calls are TRBV15 and TRBJ2-2; the match to TRBD1 covers 12 bases. This CDR3 is 15 amino acids long. The trim removed 3 bases at V and 7 bases at J, leaving 3 bases unmatched. Germline CDR1 LNHNV, CDR2 YYDKDF (reference sequence). The CDR3: CATSRGTGGVGELFF. The CDR3 DNA follows: TGTGCCACCAGCAGGGGGACAGGGGGCGTCGGGGAGCTGTTTTTT.

This clone was seen a few times. This chain uses TRBV9 with TRBJ2-7, with no clear D. With 0 bases removed from V and 0 bases from J, the gap between germline ends came to 7 bases. This CDR3 region has 14 residues. Germline loops: CDR1 SGDLS, CDR2 YYNGEE. CDR3 nucleotide sequence: TGTGCCAGCAGCGTAGTATCCAGCTCCTACGAGCAGTACTTC. Translating it yields CASSVVSSSYEQYF.

The chain employs TRBV5-1 and TRBJ2-1; 11 bases align to TRBD2. J was trimmed by 7 bases and V by 2 bases; bases with no gene match: 14. This CDR3 is built from 18 residues. The V gene's germline CDR1 is SGHRS and CDR2 YFSETQ. For the CDR3, the DNA is TGCGCCAGCAGCTTAACCCGTGCCACTAGCGGGAGATTGAATGAGCAGTTCTTC. Translated: CASSLTRATSGRLNEQFF.

This chain joins TRBV4-1 and TRBJ1-1; 7 bases fit TRBD1. The germline CDR1 and CDR2 sequences are MGHRA and YSYEKL. The CDR3 covers 16 residues. Trimming took 0 bases from V and 2 from J; bases not matched to a gene: 6. CDR3 DNA: TGCGCCAGCAGCCAAGAGGTCTACAGGGGAAACACTGAAGCTTTCTTT. This codes for CASSQEVYRGNTEAFF.

The chain links TRBV5-1 to TRBJ2-1, with D perhaps matching TRBD1 (6 bases). The germline V gene encodes CDR1 SGHRS and CDR2 YFSETQ. The V gene lost 0 bases and the J gene lost 7 bases, with 14 bases spanning the gap. The CDR3 consists of 15 residues. This chain's CDR3 is CASSLVVGTHNEQFF. Written as DNA, the CDR3 is TGCGCCAGCAGCTTGGTGGTGGGGACACATAATGAGCAGTTCTTC.